The next 16 T cell receptor beta chains were all read from a single sample in a study of T cells in Graves' hyperthyroidism and ophthalmopathy (dated by TCRdb to about 2019). The library was made by multiplex PCR. Sequenced using an Illumina HiSeq 2000. Amplification of TCR beta CDR3 regions was carried out from RNA transcripts. The TCR CDR3 was subjected to a first round of RT-PCR using the HTBI primer set and the Qiagen OneStep RT-PCR kit. In TCRdb, the public reads were trimmed at Q25 with fastp and aligned with MiXCR, with productive beta chains retained. When rows share a CDR3 protein, they turn into one entry using the most common DNA and genes. In all, the sample holds 600,000 to 750,000 distinct CDR3 sequences, and 15% to 20% of those were seen once. The ten largest clones capture 15% to 19% of the sample. Material for sequencing was blood. Receptors were obtained from a man between 45 and 60 years old with Graves' hyperthyroidism.

The rearrangement joins TRBV10-3 to TRBJ2-1; D remains ambiguous. Germline V gene sequence: CDR1 ENHRY, CDR2 SYGVKD. This CDR3 region has 15 residues. V lost 2 bases and J lost 5, with 13 bases in between. The CDR3 here is CAISETPFPDNEQFF. Here the CDR3 DNA reads TGTGCCATCAGTGAGACGCCATTCCCCGACAATGAGCAGTTCTTC.

Notes on this clonotype: Being one base from a much bigger clone, this may be a read error. The chain uses TRBV28 and TRBJ1-4; D unresolved. V lost 6 bases to trimming and J lost 6 bases, with 8 bases between them. The CDR3 contains 12 residues. Germline loops: CDR1 MDHEN, CDR2 SYDVKM. As DNA, the CDR3 is TGTGCCAGCAGACCGATCCATGAAAAACTGTTTTTT. It specifies CASRPIHEKLFF.

This clonotype has at least ten counts. The chain joins TRBV12-3 or TRBV12-4 to TRBJ2-3; 11 bases agree with TRBD2. The CDR3 runs to 15 residues. J gave up 5 bases and V 6 bases, and 7 bases lay outside the gene matches. As DNA, the CDR3 is TGTGCCAGCAGCGAACTAGCGGGAGAGGGAGATACGCAGTATTTT. Its translation is CASSELAGEGDTQYF.

With respect to this clonotype: A much bigger clone sits one base away, suggesting this may be a read error. The chain uses TRBV7-9 and TRBJ2-2; 8 positions agree with TRBD1. CDR1 is SEHNR, CDR2 FQNEAQ, per germline (reference sequence). The CDR3 has 13 amino acids. V was clipped by 4 bases and J by 6 bases; unmatched bases: 1. CDR3 bases: TGTGCCAGCAGCTCGACAGGGGCCGGGGAGCTGTTTTTT. Translating it yields CASSSTGAGELFF.

V gene TRBV28 combines with J gene TRBJ2-7, with a possible D match to TRBD2 (6 bases). V lost 1 base, J lost 4 bases, and 11 bases lay in between. This CDR3 region has 14 residues. Germline CDR1 reads MDHEN; CDR2 reads SYDVKM. The CDR3 region is CASSLSPSVYEQYF. The CDR3 nucleotides read TGTGCCAGCAGTTTATCTCCTAGCGTGTACGAGCAGTACTTC.

CDR3: CASSLERRVRGAFF. CDR3 in DNA: TGTGCCAGCAGTTTAGAGCGTAGGGTTAGAGGAGCTTTCTTT. The rearrangement links TRBV12-3 or TRBV12-4 to TRBJ1-1; no clear D. The V gene lost 1 base and the J gene lost 10 bases, with 16 bases spanning the gap. This CDR3 has 14 amino acids.

Only a few counts were recorded for this clonotype. The rearrangement links TRBV24-1 to TRBJ2-1, with TRBD2 as a possible D gene (5 bases). V lost 7 bases, J lost 3 bases, and 9 bases lay in between. Germline V lookup: CDR1 KGHDR, CDR2 SFDVKD. The CDR3 has 13 residues. The CDR3 DNA reads TGTGCCACCAGGGGCGGAGGCTACAATGAGCAGTTCTTC. This encodes CATRGGGYNEQFF.

In this sample, this clonotype turned up many times. The V call is TRBV11-2, the J call TRBJ2-1, with D unclear. Germline-derived CDR1 and CDR2 are SGHAT and FQNNGV. The CDR3 contains 16 residues. With 1 base removed from V and 0 bases from J, the gap between germline ends came to 10 bases. Here the CDR3 DNA reads TGTGCCAGCAGCTTAGTTTCCTTGAGCTCCTACAATGAGCAGTTCTTC. It encodes CASSLVSLSSYNEQFF.

The CDR3 is CASSNRDHEQFF. The DNA for the CDR3 is TGTGCCAGCAGTAACAGGGACCATGAGCAGTTCTTC. The chain carries TRBV6-1 and TRBJ2-1; D perhaps matches TRBD1 (6 bases). Germline V gene lookup returns CDR1 MNHNS and CDR2 SASEGT. The length of the CDR3 is 12 residues. Trimming left V 5 bases short and J 8 bases short, with 10 bases between.

This clonotype was picked up many times. The chain links TRBV19 to TRBJ2-1; D is undetermined. CDR1 is LNHDA and CDR2 is SQIVND in the germline V gene (reference sequence). CDR3 length: 13 amino acids. Trimming removed 5 bases at V and 9 bases at J, with 14 bases between. The CDR3 nucleotides read TGTGCCAGTAGTGGAAGTCTGCTGGGTGAGCAGTTCTTC. Amino acid sequence: CASSGSLLGEQFF.

There are many counts of this clonotype. The CDR3: CASGPQGAGLEGEQFF. The CDR3 DNA reads TGTGCCAGCGGCCCTCAAGGTGCGGGATTGGAGGGTGAGCAGTTCTTC. The chain couples TRBV12-3 or TRBV12-4 to TRBJ2-1; weak D call: TRBD2 (6 bases). This CDR3 is built from 16 residues. The germline V and J ends were trimmed by 8 bases and 9 bases, with 26 bases remaining between them.

Turning to this clonotype: No DNA is shown, since the ends of the CDR3 on it are uncertain; the CDR3 is the one TCRdb lists. This rearrangement joins TRBV19 to TRBJ1-1. The germline V gene encodes CDR1 LNHDA and CDR2 SQIVND (reference sequence). With termini counted, the CDR3 has 14 amino acids. The CDR3: CASSIVGMGTEAFF.

There are a few counts of this clonotype. The chain joins TRBV25-1 to TRBJ2-3, with 8 bases aligning to TRBD2. This CDR3 spans 13 amino acids. The V and J ends lost 7 bases and 5 bases, in that order; junction bases with no gene match: 5. In germline, CDR1 is MGHDK, CDR2 SYGVNS. The DNA of the CDR3 is TGTGCCAGCATGCGGGGGGCTGAAGATACGCAGTATTTT. Its protein is CASMRGAEDTQYF.

This clonotype was seen repeatedly, ten times or more. CDR3 loop: CASSESQVINTGELFF. CDR3 nucleotides: TGTGCCAGCAGTGAATCGCAGGTTATTAACACCGGGGAGCTGTTTTTT. V and J are TRBV2 and TRBJ2-2, with D unresolved. Germline-derived CDR1 and CDR2 are SNHLY and FYNNEI. This CDR3 is built from 16 residues. V dropped 2 bases and J dropped 2 bases, with 12 bases sitting between them.

This chain links TRBV7-6 with TRBJ2-2; D assignment may be TRBD1 or TRBD2 (5 bases each). V was shortened by 5 bases and J by 6 bases, with 13 bases between the two germline ends. This CDR3 has 14 residues. CDR1 is SGHVS and CDR2 is FNYEAQ in the germline V gene. The CDR3 reads CASSDLTGPGELFF. The CDR3 region has the DNA TGTGCCAGCAGCGACTTAACGGGGCCCGGGGAGCTGTTTTTT.

Of note for this clonotype: This may be a read error: a much more frequent sequence differs by one nucleotide. V usage is TRBV10-3 and J usage is TRBJ2-2; TRBD2 matches at 14 bases. CDR1 is ENHRY, CDR2 SYGVKD, per germline. Germline trimming cut 5 bases from V and 5 bases from J; bases unmatched to any gene: 13. The CDR3 length is 19 residues. The CDR3 DNA sequence: TGTGCCATCAGTTCCCCTTCCGGGACTAGCGGGAGATGGACCGGGGAGCTGTTTTTT. Amino acid sequence: CAISSPSGTSGRWTGELFF.